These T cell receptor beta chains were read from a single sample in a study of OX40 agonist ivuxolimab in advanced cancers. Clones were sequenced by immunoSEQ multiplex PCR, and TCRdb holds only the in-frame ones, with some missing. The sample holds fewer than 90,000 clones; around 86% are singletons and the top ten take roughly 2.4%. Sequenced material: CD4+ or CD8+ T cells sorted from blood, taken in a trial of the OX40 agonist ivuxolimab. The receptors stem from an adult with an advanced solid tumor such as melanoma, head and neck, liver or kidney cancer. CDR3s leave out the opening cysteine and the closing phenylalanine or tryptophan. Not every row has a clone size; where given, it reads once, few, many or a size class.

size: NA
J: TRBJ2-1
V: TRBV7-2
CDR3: ASSLNRDNEQF

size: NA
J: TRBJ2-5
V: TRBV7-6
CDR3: ASRPGASETQY

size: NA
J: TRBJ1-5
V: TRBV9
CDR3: ASSGQGRNQPQH

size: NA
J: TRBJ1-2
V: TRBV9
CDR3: ASSPMGGASNYGYT

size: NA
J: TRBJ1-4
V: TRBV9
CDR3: ASSVGIEATNEKLF

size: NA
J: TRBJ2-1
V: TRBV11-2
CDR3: ASSLIRLRANEQF

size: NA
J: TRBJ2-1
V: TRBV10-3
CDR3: AISHATNNEQF

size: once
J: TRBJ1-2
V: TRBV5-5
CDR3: ASSLTGEYGYT

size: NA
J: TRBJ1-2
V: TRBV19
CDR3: ASSPQGVGSGYT

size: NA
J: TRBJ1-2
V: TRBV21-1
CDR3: ASTLDGAFGRIGGYT

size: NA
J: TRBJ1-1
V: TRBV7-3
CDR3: ASSLQENTEAF

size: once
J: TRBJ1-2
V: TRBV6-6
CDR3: ASSYDREYGYGYT

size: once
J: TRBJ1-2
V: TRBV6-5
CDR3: ASSYSGHQGYGYT

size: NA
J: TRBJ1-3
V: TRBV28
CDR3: ASSGTGGPGNTIY

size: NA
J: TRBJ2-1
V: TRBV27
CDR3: ASSSQGHSYNEQF

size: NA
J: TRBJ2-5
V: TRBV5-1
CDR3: ASSRGQETQY

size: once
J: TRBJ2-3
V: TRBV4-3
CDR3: ASSQSGQGPDTQY

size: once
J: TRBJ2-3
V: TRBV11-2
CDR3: ASSLEMLAGRTDTQY

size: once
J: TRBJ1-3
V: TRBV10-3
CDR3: AISGVTAGNTIY

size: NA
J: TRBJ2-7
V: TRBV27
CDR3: ASSLGGWGGHEQY

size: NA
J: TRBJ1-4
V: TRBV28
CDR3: ASSTGLKIGFGKLF

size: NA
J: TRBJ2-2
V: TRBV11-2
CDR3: ASSRGGELF

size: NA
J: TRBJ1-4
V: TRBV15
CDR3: ATRPRDSTNEKLF

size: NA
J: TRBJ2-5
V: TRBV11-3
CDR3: ASSRTGTQETQY

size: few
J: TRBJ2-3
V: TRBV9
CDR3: ASSVVGQLRGTDTQY

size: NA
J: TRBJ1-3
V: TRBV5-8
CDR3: ASSASITGYSGNTIY

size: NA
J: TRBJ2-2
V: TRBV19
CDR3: ASTLGRGANTGELF

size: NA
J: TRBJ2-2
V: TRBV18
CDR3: ASSPRRLAGLNTGELF

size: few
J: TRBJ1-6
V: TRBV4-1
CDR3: ASSQEYSPLH

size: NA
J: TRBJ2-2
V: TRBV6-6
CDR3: ASSYYAGELF

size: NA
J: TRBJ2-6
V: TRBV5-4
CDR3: ASSYRSVGVSGANVLT

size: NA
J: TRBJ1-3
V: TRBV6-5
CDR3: ASSSDDRANTIY

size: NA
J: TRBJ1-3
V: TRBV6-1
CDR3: ASSDDATEGNTIY

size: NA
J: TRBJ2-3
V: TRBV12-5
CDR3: ASGLAGDRITDTQY

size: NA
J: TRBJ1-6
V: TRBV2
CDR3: ASGSRQPQNNSPLH

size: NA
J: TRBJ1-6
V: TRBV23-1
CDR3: ASSQVTVPMSPGYNSPLH

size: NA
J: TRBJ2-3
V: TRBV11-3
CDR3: ASSLTGSTDTQY

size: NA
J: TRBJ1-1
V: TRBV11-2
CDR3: ASSHNMNTEAF

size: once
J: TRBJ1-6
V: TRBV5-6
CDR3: ASSSPGYSSYNSPLH

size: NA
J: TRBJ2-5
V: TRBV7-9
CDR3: ASSSEETQY